The rows below give T cell receptor beta chains drawn from one sample of a study of T cells in AML relapse after transplant. TCRdb fed the PCR reads into MiXCR, producing one record per CDR3 protein. Of 800 to 1,100 distinct CDR3 sequences listed, roughly 19% were seen once; the top ten hold roughly 6.5%. The sequenced material came from bone marrow. The receptors shown here come from a human donor in good health. Each CDR3 is given with its conserved first and last residue. D genes are given only for firm matches. Clone size is not always given. Where it is, it says once, few, many or a class for expanded clones.

j_gene: TRBJ2-3; abundance: large; d_gene: -; v_gene: TRBV15; CDR3aa: CATSRDFQGWRTSTDTQYF; CDR3nt: TGTGCCACCAGCAGAGATTTCCAGGGGTGGAGGACTAGCACAGATACGCAGTATTTT
j_gene: TRBJ1-1; abundance: medium-sized; d_gene: -; v_gene: TRBV3-1; CDR3aa: CASSQVVRQWNTEAFF; CDR3nt: TGTGCCAGCAGCCAAGTGGTACGACAGTGGAACACTGAAGCTTTCTTT
j_gene: TRBJ2-1; abundance: medium-sized; d_gene: TRBD2; v_gene: TRBV9; CDR3aa: CASSVSGSSYNEQFF; CDR3nt: TGTGCCAGCAGCGTTAGCGGGAGCTCCTACAATGAGCAGTTCTTC
j_gene: TRBJ2-5; abundance: -; d_gene: -; v_gene: TRBV7-9; CDR3aa: CASNDAGAQYF; CDR3nt: TGTGCCAGCAACGATGCCGGGGCCCAGTACTTC
j_gene: TRBJ2-7; abundance: medium-sized; d_gene: -; v_gene: TRBV6-2/TRBV6-3; CDR3aa: CASSQHNEQYF; CDR3nt: TGTGCCAGCAGTCAGCACAACGAGCAGTACTTC
j_gene: TRBJ1-4; abundance: large; d_gene: -; v_gene: TRBV6-2/TRBV6-3; CDR3aa: CASSPADEKLFF; CDR3nt: TGTGCCAGCAGTCCAGCGGATGAAAAACTGTTTTTT
j_gene: TRBJ2-5; abundance: -; d_gene: TRBD2; v_gene: TRBV5-1; CDR3aa: CASSLGTSAETQYF; CDR3nt: TGCGCCAGCAGCTTGGGGACTAGCGCGGAGACCCAGTACTTC
j_gene: TRBJ2-1; abundance: medium-sized; d_gene: -; v_gene: TRBV3-1; CDR3aa: CASSPSYNEQFF; CDR3nt: TGTGCCAGCAGCCCTAGCTACAATGAGCAGTTCTTC
j_gene: TRBJ1-5; abundance: medium-sized; d_gene: -; v_gene: TRBV30; CDR3aa: CAWSTGVVRSPQHF; CDR3nt: TGTGCCTGGAGTACTGGGGTGGTTCGATCGCCCCAGCATTTT
j_gene: TRBJ2-3; abundance: medium-sized; d_gene: -; v_gene: TRBV7-7; CDR3aa: CASSSEGGTQYF; CDR3nt: TGTGCTAGCAGCTCAGAGGGGGGTACGCAGTATTTT
j_gene: TRBJ1-6; abundance: large; d_gene: TRBD1; v_gene: TRBV20-1; CDR3aa: CSANPTGYSPLHF; CDR3nt: TGCAGTGCTAATCCGACAGGGTATTCACCCCTCCACTTT
j_gene: TRBJ2-5; abundance: large; d_gene: TRBD1; v_gene: TRBV15; CDR3aa: CATSAGTGTGEETQYF; CDR3nt: TGTGCCACCAGCGCCGGAACCGGGACAGGGGAAGAGACCCAGTACTTC
j_gene: TRBJ2-2; abundance: medium-sized; d_gene: -; v_gene: TRBV27; CDR3aa: CASSLKDGPIGELFF; CDR3nt: TGTGCCAGCAGTTTAAAGGACGGACCAATCGGGGAGCTGTTTTTT
j_gene: TRBJ2-4; abundance: large; d_gene: TRBD1; v_gene: TRBV6-6; CDR3aa: CASRDGTDKNIQYF; CDR3nt: TGTGCCAGCAGAGACGGGACAGACAAAAACATTCAGTACTTC
j_gene: TRBJ1-1; abundance: medium-sized; d_gene: -; v_gene: TRBV20-1; CDR3aa: CSARVTRVNTEAFF; CDR3nt: TGCAGTGCTAGAGTAACCAGGGTCAACACTGAAGCTTTCTTT
j_gene: TRBJ1-1; abundance: -; d_gene: TRBD1; v_gene: TRBV30; CDR3aa: CAWGGQGRDEAFF; CDR3nt: TGTGCCTGGGGAGGACAGGGCCGAGATGAAGCTTTCTTT
j_gene: TRBJ2-3; abundance: -; d_gene: TRBD2; v_gene: TRBV5-1; CDR3aa: CASSLGAGGPGDTQYF; CDR3nt: TGCGCCAGCAGCTTGGGTGCGGGAGGGCCGGGAGATACGCAGTATTTT
j_gene: TRBJ1-5; abundance: medium-sized; d_gene: -; v_gene: TRBV2; CDR3aa: CASSERGQGGNQPQHF; CDR3nt: TGTGCCAGCAGTGAACGAGGTCAGGGAGGCAATCAGCCCCAGCATTTT
j_gene: TRBJ2-7; abundance: -; d_gene: TRBD1; v_gene: TRBV7-9; CDR3aa: CACSAPGQRGEQYF; CDR3nt: TGTGCCTGCAGCGCTCCGGGACAGCGAGGGGAGCAATACTTC
j_gene: TRBJ2-6; abundance: -; d_gene: -; v_gene: TRBV20-1; CDR3aa: CSVYQQGGSGANVLTF; CDR3nt: TGCAGTGTCTACCAGCAGGGGGGGTCTGGGGCCAACGTCCTGACTTTC
j_gene: TRBJ1-1; abundance: medium-sized; d_gene: -; v_gene: TRBV15; CDR3aa: CATKQDFSVEAFF; CDR3nt: TGTGCCACCAAGCAGGATTTTTCAGTTGAAGCTTTCTTT
j_gene: TRBJ1-2; abundance: large; d_gene: -; v_gene: TRBV6-6; CDR3aa: CASSYSDRALAYGYTF; CDR3nt: TGTGCCAGCAGTTACTCGGACAGAGCGCTCGCCTATGGCTACACCTTC
j_gene: TRBJ2-2; abundance: large; d_gene: TRBD1; v_gene: TRBV19; CDR3aa: CASKETGGTGELFF; CDR3nt: TGTGCCAGTAAAGAGACAGGGGGCACCGGGGAGCTGTTTTTT
j_gene: TRBJ1-1; abundance: large; d_gene: -; v_gene: TRBV11-2; CDR3aa: CASSLPRSITEAFF; CDR3nt: TGTGCCAGCAGCTTACCCAGGTCTATCACTGAAGCTTTCTTT
j_gene: TRBJ2-4; abundance: medium-sized; d_gene: TRBD2; v_gene: TRBV29-1; CDR3aa: CSVEVVTSGRYF; CDR3nt: TGCAGCGTTGAAGTGGTAACTAGCGGGAGATACTTC
j_gene: TRBJ1-1; abundance: medium-sized; d_gene: -; v_gene: TRBV7-9; CDR3aa: CASSLWMNTEAFF; CDR3nt: TGTGCCAGCAGCCTTTGGATGAACACTGAAGCTTTCTTT
j_gene: TRBJ2-5; abundance: large; d_gene: TRBD2; v_gene: TRBV20-1; CDR3aa: CSGGARGGALETQYF; CDR3nt: TGCAGTGGGGGCGCGCGCGGGGGGGCCCTGGAGACCCAGTACTTC
j_gene: TRBJ2-7; abundance: medium-sized; d_gene: -; v_gene: TRBV28; CDR3aa: CASSYEPSSSYEQYF; CDR3nt: TGTGCCAGCAGTTACGAGCCCTCGAGCTCCTACGAGCAGTACTTC
j_gene: TRBJ2-2; abundance: -; d_gene: TRBD2; v_gene: TRBV7-2; CDR3aa: CASSWGTSGYTGELFF; CDR3nt: TGTGCCAGCAGCTGGGGGACTAGCGGCTACACCGGGGAGCTGTTTTTT
j_gene: TRBJ2-1; abundance: medium-sized; d_gene: TRBD2; v_gene: TRBV6-1; CDR3aa: CASSEIAGPNEQFF; CDR3nt: TGTGCCAGCAGTGAGATAGCGGGACCCAATGAGCAGTTCTTC
j_gene: TRBJ2-2; abundance: medium-sized; d_gene: TRBD1; v_gene: TRBV6-2/TRBV6-3; CDR3aa: CASRDSGGANTGELFF; CDR3nt: TGTGCCAGCAGGGATTCAGGGGGCGCGAACACCGGGGAGCTGTTTTTT
j_gene: TRBJ2-5; abundance: many; d_gene: -; v_gene: TRBV28; CDR3aa: CASSRVASQETQYF; CDR3nt: TGTGCCAGCAGTCGGGTGGCGTCTCAAGAGACCCAGTACTTC
j_gene: TRBJ2-3; abundance: medium-sized; d_gene: TRBD2; v_gene: TRBV12-3/TRBV12-4; CDR3aa: CASSLGGITQYF; CDR3nt: TGTGCCAGCAGTTTGGGGGGGATTACGCAGTATTTT
j_gene: TRBJ2-1; abundance: medium-sized; d_gene: TRBD1; v_gene: TRBV9; CDR3aa: CASSVEATGAYNEQFF; CDR3nt: TGTGCCAGCAGCGTAGAAGCAACAGGGGCCTACAATGAGCAGTTCTTC
j_gene: TRBJ1-4; abundance: medium-sized; d_gene: -; v_gene: TRBV12-3/TRBV12-4; CDR3aa: CASSDRWRKSTNEKLFF; CDR3nt: TGTGCCAGCAGTGACCGGTGGAGGAAATCAACTAATGAAAAACTGTTTTTT
j_gene: TRBJ2-7; abundance: medium-sized; d_gene: -; v_gene: TRBV11-2; CDR3aa: CASSPRGNREGEQYF; CDR3nt: TGTGCCAGCAGCCCCCGGGGCAACAGGGAAGGCGAGCAGTACTTC
j_gene: TRBJ2-1; abundance: medium-sized; d_gene: -; v_gene: TRBV6-2/TRBV6-3; CDR3aa: CASSQSGQSYNEQFF; CDR3nt: TGTGCCAGCAGCCAGAGCGGGCAATCCTACAATGAGCAGTTCTTC
j_gene: TRBJ2-1; abundance: -; d_gene: TRBD2; v_gene: TRBV20-1; CDR3aa: CSAVIAGGRSELFF; CDR3nt: TGCAGTGCTGTTATAGCGGGAGGGCGGAGTGAGCTGTTCTTC
j_gene: TRBJ2-1; abundance: -; d_gene: TRBD2; v_gene: TRBV9; CDR3aa: CASSPRLAGVYNEQFF; CDR3nt: TGTGCCAGCAGCCCCCGACTAGCGGGAGTATACAATGAGCAGTTCTTC
j_gene: TRBJ2-1; abundance: -; d_gene: TRBD2; v_gene: TRBV20-1; CDR3aa: CSAVIAGGWSEQFF; CDR3nt: TGCAGTGCTGTTATAGCGGGAGGGTGGAGTGAGCAGTTCTTC
j_gene: TRBJ2-1; abundance: medium-sized; d_gene: TRBD2; v_gene: TRBV27; CDR3aa: CASSLTIAGSGNEQFF; CDR3nt: TGTGCCAGCAGTTTGACCATAGCGGGATCGGGCAATGAGCAGTTCTTC
j_gene: TRBJ2-7; abundance: large; d_gene: -; v_gene: TRBV6-2/TRBV6-3; CDR3aa: CASSSIGAYEQYF; CDR3nt: TGTGCCAGCAGTTCGATCGGAGCCTACGAGCAGTACTTC